At least ten counts were recorded for the clone carrying this TCR beta chain. The antigen remains unidentified. V lost 7 bases, J lost 8 bases, and 15 bases lay in between. Germline CDR1 is MNHEY and CDR2 is SMNVEV (reference sequence). CDR3 length: 13 amino acids. TCRdb re-derived calls from the RT-PCR reads in MiXCR, one entry per CDR3 protein. The data contain roughly 460,000 distinct CDR3 sequences, 9.5% to 12% of them singletons. This specimen belongs to a study of response to subunit inactivated influenza vaccine. Study results and caveats: Only a handful of new T cells, the authors suggested, are recruited with each seasonal influenza vaccination.

The material sequenced was PBMCs from blood, taken 35 to 45 days after vaccination. This TCR was sampled from a man aged 50-59 years who received an inactivated influenza vaccine. The chain has TRBV27 and TRBJ2-1; D might be TRBD1 or TRBD2, each matching 6 bases. Here the CDR3 reads CASTYRGHHEQFF. The CDR3 DNA follows: TGTGCCAGCACCTATCGGGGGCATCATGAGCAGTTCTTC.